The 26 T cell receptor beta chains listed next were all sequenced from one sample in a study of blood T cell repertoires in COVID-19. Using immunoSEQ multiplex PCR, the repertoire was profiled, and TCRdb retains in-frame clones only, with some absent. This table holds about 300,000 clones, around 90% found once. What was sequenced was peripheral blood. These receptor sequences come from a man aged 65 to 85 with acute or convalescent COVID-19.

The J gene is TRBJ2-7, the V gene TRBV6-5; the match to TRBD1 covers 8 bases. CDR1 is MNHEY and CDR2 is SVGAGI in the germline V gene. V gave up 6 bases and J gave up 2 bases; unmatched junction bases: 6. The CDR3 sequence is 14 residues long. The CDR3 DNA sequence: TGTGCCAGCAGCGACAGGGGATGGGCCTACGAGCAGTACTTC. Translating it yields CASSDRGWAYEQYF.

The chain recombines TRBV3-1 (or the pseudogene TRBV3-2) with TRBJ2-7, with D possibly TRBD1 on 5 matching bases. The V end was cut by 4 bases, the J end by 6 bases, with 19 bases between. This CDR3 has 15 amino acids. Germline CDR1 LGHDT, CDR2 YNNKEL (reference sequence). The CDR3 DNA follows: TGTGCCAGCAGCCCACTGACTCCAGGGTCAGGCGAGCAGTACTTC. Its translation: CASSPLTPGSGEQYF.

The V gene is TRBV10-3, the J gene TRBJ2-7; TRBD2 matches 9 bases. The CDR3 has 16 residues. The germline CDR1 and CDR2 sequences are ENHRY and SYGVKD. Germline trimming cut 6 bases from V and 3 bases from J; bases unmatched to any gene: 12. The CDR3 protein is CAISGRTSENLYEQYF. CDR3 sequence (DNA): TGTGCCATCAGCGGGCGGACTAGCGAGAACCTCTACGAGCAGTACTTC.

This chain links TRBV5-1 with TRBJ2-7; 7 bases match TRBD2. J gave up 2 bases and V 1 base, and 0 bases lay outside the gene matches. Looked up from germline, CDR1 is SGHRS and CDR2 is YFSETQ. CDR3 length: 13 amino acids. CDR3 protein: CASSLSGAYEQYF. As DNA, the CDR3 is TGCGCCAGCAGCTTGAGCGGGGCCTACGAGCAGTACTTC.

This rearrangement joins TRBV6-5 to TRBJ2-3; 12 positions agree with TRBD2. V lost 4 bases and J lost 6; bases outside the gene matches: 8. CDR1 and CDR2 (germline): MNHEY, SVGAGI. The CDR3 is 16 amino acids. CDR3 amino acids: CASSFRLAGGPDTQYF. For the CDR3, the DNA is TGTGCCAGCAGTTTCAGGCTAGCGGGAGGGCCGGATACGCAGTATTTT.

The chain employs TRBV9 and TRBJ2-1; 8 nucleotides align to TRBD2. CDR1 is SGDLS and CDR2 is YYNGEE in the germline V gene. The CDR3 runs to 16 residues. V shed 0 bases and J 7 bases; nucleotides not matched to a gene: 9. The CDR3 is CASSVVDGGVQNEQFF. The CDR3 bases are TGTGCCAGCAGCGTAGTCGACGGGGGGGTTCAGAATGAGCAGTTCTTC.

This chain uses TRBV9 with TRBJ1-4; D is unresolved. The V end was cut by 0 bases, the J end by 0 bases, with 12 bases between. Germline lookup yields CDR1 SGDLS and CDR2 YYNGEE. The CDR3 has 17 amino acids. CDR3 nucleotide sequence: TGTGCCAGCAGCGTAGGTGAGGACTACGCAACTAATGAAAAACTGTTTTTT. Encoded protein: CASSVGEDYATNEKLFF.

This clone was counted once. The rearrangement joins TRBV15 to TRBJ1-2; TRBD1 is a possible D gene (6 bases). V was cut by 0 bases and J by 4 bases, with 9 bases left in between. Germline CDR1 reads LNHNV; CDR2 reads YYDKDF (reference sequence). The CDR3 runs to 14 residues. The CDR3 sequence: CATSREGAGYGYTF. The CDR3 coding sequence is TGTGCCACCAGCAGAGAGGGGGCAGGCTATGGCTACACCTTC.

V gene TRBV3-1 (or the pseudogene TRBV3-2) combines with J gene TRBJ1-4; 8 positions match TRBD1. The CDR3 sequence is 14 residues long. Per the germline V gene, CDR1 is LGHDT and CDR2 is YNNKEL (reference sequence). Trimming cost V 3 bases and J 8 bases; bases outside gene matches: 5. This CDR3 is CASSQQGAGEKLFF. The CDR3 DNA reads TGTGCCAGCAGCCAGCAGGGGGCGGGGGAAAAACTGTTTTTT.

This sequence joins TRBV2 and TRBJ2-1, with 9 nucleotides matching TRBD2. J lost 6 bases, V lost 7 bases, and 16 bases had no gene match. Looked up from germline, CDR1 is SNHLY and CDR2 is FYNNEI. The CDR3 is 17 residues long. CDR3 residues: CASTLRGASGTPNEQFF. The CDR3 DNA reads as TGTGCCAGCACCCTCCGAGGGGCTAGCGGGACTCCCAATGAGCAGTTCTTC.

The J gene is TRBJ2-7, the V gene TRBV2; possibly TRBD2 for D (6 bases). The CDR3 extends over 16 amino acids. The V end lost 4 bases, the J end lost 1 base, and 17 bases lay between the germline ends. From germline, CDR1 is SNHLY and CDR2 FYNNEI. The CDR3 sequence: CASSGQPGAGSYEQYF. The CDR3 bases are TGTGCCAGCAGTGGACAGCCTGGGGCGGGATCCTACGAGCAGTACTTC.

The J gene is TRBJ1-4, the V gene TRBV3-1 (or the pseudogene TRBV3-2); D remains ambiguous. Germline V CDR1 and CDR2: LGHDT, YNNKEL (reference sequence). Between the trimmed V and J ends, which lost 4 bases and 9 bases, there was a span of 9 bases. CDR3 length equals 12 residues. The CDR3 protein is CASSPSHQKLFF. For the CDR3, the DNA is TGTGCCAGCAGCCCAAGCCACCAAAAACTGTTTTTT.

This clone was seen only once. The rearrangement uses TRBV7-7 and TRBJ2-5, with 10 bases identical to TRBD1. Germline V gene lookup returns CDR1 SSHAT and CDR2 FNYEAQ (reference sequence). With V trimmed by 4 bases and J by 5 bases, 10 bases remained unmatched. The CDR3 spans 16 residues. The CDR3 region is CASSSKWTGGRETQYF. DNA of the CDR3: TGTGCCAGCAGCTCAAAGTGGACAGGGGGTCGGGAGACCCAGTACTTC.

The rearrangement links TRBV6-2 or TRBV6-3 to TRBJ2-7, with 8 nucleotides matching TRBD1. J gave up 7 bases and V 2 bases, and 7 bases lay outside the gene matches. Germline CDR1 MNHEY, CDR2 SVGEGT. The CDR3 loop spans 14 amino acids. For the CDR3, the DNA is TGTGCCAGCAGTTACCCTACAGGGGGGCATGAGCAGTACTTC. It encodes CASSYPTGGHEQYF.

The J gene is TRBJ1-2, the V gene TRBV15; 8 positions agree with TRBD1. With V trimmed by 2 bases and J by 0 bases, 5 bases remained unmatched. The CDR3 length is 16 residues. Per the germline V gene, CDR1 is LNHNV and CDR2 is YYDKDF (reference sequence). DNA of the CDR3: TGTGCCACCAGCAGAAGCAGGGGGCTAGCTAACTATGGCTACACCTTC. As protein: CATSRSRGLANYGYTF.

J is TRBJ2-1 and V is TRBV15, with 10 bases aligning to TRBD2. The CDR3 extends over 15 amino acids. V shed 3 bases, J shed 3 bases, and the junction held 2 bases outside the gene matches. Germline-derived CDR1 and CDR2 are LNHNV and YYDKDF (reference sequence). CDR3 loop: CATSRQRGGYNEQFF. DNA of the CDR3: TGTGCCACCAGCAGGCAGCGGGGGGGCTACAATGAGCAGTTCTTC.

The chain combines TRBV7-9 with TRBJ2-2, with D uncertain. The CDR3 has 16 residues. V gave up 1 base and J gave up 4 bases, with 13 bases separating them. The germline V gene encodes CDR1 SEHNR and CDR2 FQNEAQ (reference sequence). CDR3 DNA sequence: TGTGCCAGCAGCTTAGTGCGGTCATCGGGCACCGGGGAGCTGTTTTTT. Translation gives CASSLVRSSGTGELFF. Filled out from reference TRBV7-9 and TRBJ2-2, the complete variable domain reads DTGVSQNPRHKITKRGQNVTFRCDPISEHNRLYWYRQTLGQGPEFLTYFQNEAQLEKSRLLSDRFSAERPKGSFSTLEIQRTEQGDSAMYLCASSLVRSSGTGELFFGEGSRLTVL.

V and J are TRBV3-1 (or the pseudogene TRBV3-2) and TRBJ2-7; no clear D. The length of the CDR3 is 14 residues. V lost 1 base, J lost 2 bases, and 9 bases lay in between. CDR1 is LGHDT, CDR2 YNNKEL, per germline (reference sequence). This chain's CDR3 is CASSQASGAYEQYF. DNA for the CDR3: TGTGCCAGCAGCCAAGCCTCGGGTGCCTACGAGCAGTACTTC.

The V gene is TRBV6-2 or TRBV6-3, the J gene TRBJ1-1; D is perhaps TRBD1 (5 bases). Germline lookup yields CDR1 MNHEY and CDR2 SVGEGT. Trimming left V 6 bases short and J 7 bases short, with 18 bases between. The CDR3 runs to 14 residues. The CDR3 DNA is TGTGCCAGCAGCACCTCAGCAGGGTCGGGTGAAGCTTTCTTT. It codes for CASSTSAGSGEAFF.

The gene calls are TRBV18 and TRBJ1-5; possible D gene TRBD1, 6 bases. V lost 0 bases, J lost 4 bases, and 10 bases lay in between. CDR1 and CDR2 (germline): KGHSH, LQKENI. The CDR3 is 15 residues long. CDR3 amino acids: CASSPPGQGNQPQHF. For the CDR3, the DNA is TGTGCCAGCTCACCACCGGGCCAGGGGAATCAGCCCCAGCATTTT.

The CDR3 nucleotides are TGTGCCAGCAGCCCTCTCGGACAGGGAGGCTACACCTTC. As protein: CASSPLGQGGYTF. This chain joins TRBV6-2 or TRBV6-3 and TRBJ1-2; 8 bases map to TRBD1. Per the germline V gene, CDR1 is MNHEY and CDR2 is SVGEGT. The J segment lost 8 bases and the V segment lost 6 bases, leaving 8 bases of the junction unmatched. CDR3 length: 13 residues.

The V and J genes are TRBV4-1 and TRBJ1-6, with D hard to call. V gave up 0 bases and J gave up 5 bases, with 14 bases separating them. Germline V gene data show CDR1 as MGHRA and CDR2 as YSYEKL. The CDR3 has 17 residues. The CDR3 protein is CASSQDGLRGDNSPLHF. Here the CDR3 DNA reads TGCGCCAGCAGCCAAGATGGACTAAGAGGCGATAATTCACCCCTCCACTTT.

The V and J genes are TRBV7-9 and TRBJ2-7; the D is unclear. The CDR3 contains 9 residues. Germline CDR1 reads SEHNR; CDR2 reads FQNEAQ (reference sequence). Trimming pared 5 bases from V and 11 bases from J, leaving 7 bases between. CDR3: CASSPEKYF. CDR3 in DNA: TGTGCCAGCAGCCCGGAGAAGTACTTC.

The V and J genes are TRBV20-1 and TRBJ1-2; D gene unclear. The V end was cut by 3 bases, the J end by 8 bases, with 16 bases between. The CDR3 contains 13 residues. Germline-derived CDR1 and CDR2 are DFQATT and SNEGSKA (reference sequence). Written as DNA, the CDR3 is TGCAGTGCTAGTAACGTCGGTTTACCGGGCTACACCTTC. Amino acid sequence: CSASNVGLPGYTF.

In this sample, this clone turned up a few times. The chain carries TRBV19 and TRBJ2-7, with TRBD1 as a possible D gene (6 bases). Germline V CDR1 and CDR2: LNHDA, SQIVND (reference sequence). The CDR3 loop spans 16 amino acids. V was clipped by 0 bases and J by 2 bases, with 14 bases between them. The CDR3 DNA reads as TGTGCCAGTAGTATAGATGGACAGATTCCCCCCTACGAGCAGTACTTC. Protein: CASSIDGQIPPYEQYF. The full variable domain, its missing parts supplied by reference TRBV19 and TRBJ2-7, is DGGITQSPKYLFRKEGQNVTLSCEQNLNHDAMYWYRQDPGQGLRLIYYSQIVNDFQKGDIAEGYSVSREKKESFPLTVTSAQKNPTAFYLCASSIDGQIPPYEQYFGPGTRLTVT.

The chain recombines TRBV7-6 with TRBJ2-1; 8 nucleotides line up with TRBD1. J lost 0 bases, V lost 5 bases, and 6 bases had no gene match. CDR1 is SGHVS, CDR2 FNYEAQ, per germline. The CDR3 spans 16 residues. CDR3: CASSTQGASSYNEQFF. The CDR3 DNA is TGTGCCAGCAGCACTCAGGGGGCGAGCTCCTACAATGAGCAGTTCTTC.